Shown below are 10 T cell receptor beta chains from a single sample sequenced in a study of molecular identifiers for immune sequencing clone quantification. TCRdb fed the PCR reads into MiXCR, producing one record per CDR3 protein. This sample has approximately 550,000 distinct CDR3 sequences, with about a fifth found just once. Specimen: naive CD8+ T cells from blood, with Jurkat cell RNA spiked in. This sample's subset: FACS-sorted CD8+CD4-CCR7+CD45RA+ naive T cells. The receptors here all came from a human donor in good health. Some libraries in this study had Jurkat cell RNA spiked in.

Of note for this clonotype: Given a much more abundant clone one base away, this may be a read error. This CDR3 reads CGAWEGIYEQYF. The CDR3 DNA reads TGCGGTGCCTGGGAGGGGATCTACGAGCAGTACTTC. The chain links TRBV20-1 to TRBJ2-7; 7 nucleotides match TRBD2. This CDR3 comprises 12 residues. Germline V gene data show CDR1 as DFQATT and CDR2 as SNEGSKA (reference sequence).

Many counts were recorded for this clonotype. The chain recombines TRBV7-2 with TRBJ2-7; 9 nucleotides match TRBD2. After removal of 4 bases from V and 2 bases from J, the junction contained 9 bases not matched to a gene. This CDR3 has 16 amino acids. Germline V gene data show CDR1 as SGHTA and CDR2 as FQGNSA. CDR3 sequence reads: CASSSFRVAGAYEQYF. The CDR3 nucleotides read TGTGCCAGCAGCTCCTTCCGGGTAGCGGGGGCCTACGAGCAGTACTTC.

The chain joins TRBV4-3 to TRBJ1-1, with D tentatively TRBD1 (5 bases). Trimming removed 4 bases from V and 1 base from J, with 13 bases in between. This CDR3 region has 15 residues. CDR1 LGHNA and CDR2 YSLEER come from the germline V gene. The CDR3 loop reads CASSPGFQGNTEAFF. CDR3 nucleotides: TGCGCCAGCAGCCCCGGATTTCAGGGGAACACTGAAGCTTTCTTT.

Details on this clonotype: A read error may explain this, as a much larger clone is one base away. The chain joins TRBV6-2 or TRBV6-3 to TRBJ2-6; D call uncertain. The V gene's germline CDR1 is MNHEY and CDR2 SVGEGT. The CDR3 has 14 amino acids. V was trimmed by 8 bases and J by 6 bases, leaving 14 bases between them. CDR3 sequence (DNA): TGTGCCAGCTGTGCCGCTACAGTGGCCAACGTCCTGACTTTC. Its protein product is CASCAATVANVLTF.

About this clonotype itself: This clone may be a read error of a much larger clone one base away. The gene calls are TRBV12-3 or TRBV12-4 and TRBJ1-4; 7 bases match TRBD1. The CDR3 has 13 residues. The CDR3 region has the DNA TGTTCCAGCAGCAGACAGGGAGGGGAAAAACTGTTTTTT. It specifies CSSSRQGGEKLFF.

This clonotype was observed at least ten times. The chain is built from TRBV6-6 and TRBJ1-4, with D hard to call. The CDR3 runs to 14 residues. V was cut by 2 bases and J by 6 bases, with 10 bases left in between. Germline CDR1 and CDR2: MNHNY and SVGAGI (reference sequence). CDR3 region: CASSYRAVDEKLFF. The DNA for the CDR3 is TGTGCCAGCAGTTACCGGGCGGTGGATGAAAAACTGTTTTTT.

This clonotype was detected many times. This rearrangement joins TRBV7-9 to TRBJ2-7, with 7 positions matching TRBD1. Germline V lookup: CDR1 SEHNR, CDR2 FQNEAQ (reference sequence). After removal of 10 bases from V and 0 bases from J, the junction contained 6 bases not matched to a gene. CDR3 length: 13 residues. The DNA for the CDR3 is TGTGCCACGGACCGGGACAGCTCCTACGAGCAGTACTTC. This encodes CATDRDSSYEQYF.

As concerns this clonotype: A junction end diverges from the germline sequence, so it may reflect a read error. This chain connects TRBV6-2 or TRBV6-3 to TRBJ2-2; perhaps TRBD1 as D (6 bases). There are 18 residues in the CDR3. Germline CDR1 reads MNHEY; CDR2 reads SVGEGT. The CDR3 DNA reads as TGTGCCAGCAATTACACGACAGGCTCGGGGTTTGAGGCCGGGGAGCTGTTTTTT. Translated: CASNYTTGSGFEAGELFF.

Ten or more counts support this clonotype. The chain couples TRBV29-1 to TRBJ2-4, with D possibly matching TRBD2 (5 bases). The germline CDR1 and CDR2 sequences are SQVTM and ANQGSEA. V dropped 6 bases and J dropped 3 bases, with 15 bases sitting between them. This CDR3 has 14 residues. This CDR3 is CSVPEGDGKNIQYF. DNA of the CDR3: TGCAGCGTGCCTGAGGGCGATGGCAAAAACATTCAGTACTTC.

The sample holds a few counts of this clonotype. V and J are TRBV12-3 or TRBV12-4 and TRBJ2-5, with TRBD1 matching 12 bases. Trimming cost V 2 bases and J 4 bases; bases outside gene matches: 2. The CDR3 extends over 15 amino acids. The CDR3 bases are TGTGCCAGCAGTTTATTGGGACAGGGGGCAGAGACCCAGTACTTC. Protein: CASSLLGQGAETQYF.